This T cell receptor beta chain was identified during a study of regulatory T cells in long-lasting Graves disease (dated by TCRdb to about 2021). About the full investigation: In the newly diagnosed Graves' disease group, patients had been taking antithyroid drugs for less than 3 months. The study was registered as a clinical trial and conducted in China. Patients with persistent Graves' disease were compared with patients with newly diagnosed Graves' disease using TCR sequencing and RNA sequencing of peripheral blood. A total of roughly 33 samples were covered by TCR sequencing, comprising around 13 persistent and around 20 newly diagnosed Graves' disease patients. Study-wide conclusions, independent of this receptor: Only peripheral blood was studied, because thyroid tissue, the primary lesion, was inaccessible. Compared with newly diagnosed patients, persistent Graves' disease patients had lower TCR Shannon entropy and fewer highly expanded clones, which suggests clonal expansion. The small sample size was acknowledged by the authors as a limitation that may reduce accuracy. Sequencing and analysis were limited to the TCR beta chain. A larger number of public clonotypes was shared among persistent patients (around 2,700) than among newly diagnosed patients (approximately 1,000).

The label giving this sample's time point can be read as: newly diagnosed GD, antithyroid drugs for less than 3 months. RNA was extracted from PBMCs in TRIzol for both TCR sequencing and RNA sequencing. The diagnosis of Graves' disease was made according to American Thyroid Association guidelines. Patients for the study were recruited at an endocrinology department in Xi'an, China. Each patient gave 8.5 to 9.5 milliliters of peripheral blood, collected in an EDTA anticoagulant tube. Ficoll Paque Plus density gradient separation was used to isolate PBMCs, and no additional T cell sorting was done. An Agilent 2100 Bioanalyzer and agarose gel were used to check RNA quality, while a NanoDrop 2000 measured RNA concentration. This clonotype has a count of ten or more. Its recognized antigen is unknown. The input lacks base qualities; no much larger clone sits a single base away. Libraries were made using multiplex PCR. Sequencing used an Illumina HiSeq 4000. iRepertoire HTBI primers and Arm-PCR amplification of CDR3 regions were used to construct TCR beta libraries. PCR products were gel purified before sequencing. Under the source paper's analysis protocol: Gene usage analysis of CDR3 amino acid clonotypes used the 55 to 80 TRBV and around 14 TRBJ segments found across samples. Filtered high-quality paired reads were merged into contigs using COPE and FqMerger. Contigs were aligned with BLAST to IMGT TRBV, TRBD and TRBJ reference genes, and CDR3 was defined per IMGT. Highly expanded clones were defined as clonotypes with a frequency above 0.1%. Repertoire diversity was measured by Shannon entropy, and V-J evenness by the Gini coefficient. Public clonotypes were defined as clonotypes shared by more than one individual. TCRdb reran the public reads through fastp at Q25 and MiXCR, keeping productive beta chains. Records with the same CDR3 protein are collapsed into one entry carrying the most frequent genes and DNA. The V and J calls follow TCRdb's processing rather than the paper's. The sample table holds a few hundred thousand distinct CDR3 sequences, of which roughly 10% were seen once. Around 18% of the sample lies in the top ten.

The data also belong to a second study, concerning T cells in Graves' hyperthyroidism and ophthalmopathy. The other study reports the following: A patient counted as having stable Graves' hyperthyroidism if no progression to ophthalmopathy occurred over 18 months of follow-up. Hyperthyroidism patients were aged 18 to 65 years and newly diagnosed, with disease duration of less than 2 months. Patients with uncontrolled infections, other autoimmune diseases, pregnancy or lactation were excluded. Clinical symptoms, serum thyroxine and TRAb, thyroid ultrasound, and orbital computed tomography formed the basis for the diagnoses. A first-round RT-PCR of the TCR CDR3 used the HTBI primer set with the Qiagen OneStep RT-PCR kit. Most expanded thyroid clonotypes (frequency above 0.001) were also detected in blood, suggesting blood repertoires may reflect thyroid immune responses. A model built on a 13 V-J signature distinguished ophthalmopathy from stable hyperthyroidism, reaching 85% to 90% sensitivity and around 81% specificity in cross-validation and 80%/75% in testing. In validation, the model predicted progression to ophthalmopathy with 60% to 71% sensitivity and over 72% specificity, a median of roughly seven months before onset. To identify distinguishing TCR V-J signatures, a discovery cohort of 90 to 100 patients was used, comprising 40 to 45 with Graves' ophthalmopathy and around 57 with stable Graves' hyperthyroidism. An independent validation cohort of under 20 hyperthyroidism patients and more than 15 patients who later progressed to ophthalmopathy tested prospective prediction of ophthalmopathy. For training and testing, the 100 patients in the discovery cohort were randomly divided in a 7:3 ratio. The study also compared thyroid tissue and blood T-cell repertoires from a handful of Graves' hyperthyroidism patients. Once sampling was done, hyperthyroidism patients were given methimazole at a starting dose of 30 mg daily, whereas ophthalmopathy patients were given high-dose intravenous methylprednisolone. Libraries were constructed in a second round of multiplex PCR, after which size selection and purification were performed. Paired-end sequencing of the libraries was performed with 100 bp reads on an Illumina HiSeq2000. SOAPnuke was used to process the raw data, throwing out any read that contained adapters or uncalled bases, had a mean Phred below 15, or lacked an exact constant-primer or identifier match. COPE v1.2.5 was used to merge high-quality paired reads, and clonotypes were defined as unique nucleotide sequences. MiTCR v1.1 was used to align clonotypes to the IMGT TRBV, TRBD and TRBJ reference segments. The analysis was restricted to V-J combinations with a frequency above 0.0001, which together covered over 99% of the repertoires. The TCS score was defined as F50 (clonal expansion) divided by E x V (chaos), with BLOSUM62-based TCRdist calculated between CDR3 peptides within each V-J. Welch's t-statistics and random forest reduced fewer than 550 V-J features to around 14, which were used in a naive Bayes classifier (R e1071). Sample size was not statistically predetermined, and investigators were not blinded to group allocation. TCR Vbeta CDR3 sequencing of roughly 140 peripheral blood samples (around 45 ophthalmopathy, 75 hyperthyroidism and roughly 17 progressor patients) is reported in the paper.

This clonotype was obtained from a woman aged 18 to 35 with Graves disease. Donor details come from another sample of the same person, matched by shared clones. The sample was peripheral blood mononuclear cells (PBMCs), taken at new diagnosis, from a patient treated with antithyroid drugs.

This receptor carries the CDR3 CASSLFSGKYQPQHF. At the DNA level, the sequence is TGTGCCAGCAGCTTATTCTCAGGGAAGTATCAGCCCCAGCATTTT. Recombination joined TRBV7-6 with TRBJ1-5; TRBD1 is a weak D gene call, 5 bases matching. The germline V gene sets CDR1 to SGHVS and CDR2 to FNYEAQ. The CDR3 covers 15 residues, taking in both the cysteine and the phenylalanine. Only the CDR3 part of the read is kept: 45 bases, read in frame from the first base. Trimming takes 2 bases from V and 5 bases from J, and the germline ends sit 13 bases apart.